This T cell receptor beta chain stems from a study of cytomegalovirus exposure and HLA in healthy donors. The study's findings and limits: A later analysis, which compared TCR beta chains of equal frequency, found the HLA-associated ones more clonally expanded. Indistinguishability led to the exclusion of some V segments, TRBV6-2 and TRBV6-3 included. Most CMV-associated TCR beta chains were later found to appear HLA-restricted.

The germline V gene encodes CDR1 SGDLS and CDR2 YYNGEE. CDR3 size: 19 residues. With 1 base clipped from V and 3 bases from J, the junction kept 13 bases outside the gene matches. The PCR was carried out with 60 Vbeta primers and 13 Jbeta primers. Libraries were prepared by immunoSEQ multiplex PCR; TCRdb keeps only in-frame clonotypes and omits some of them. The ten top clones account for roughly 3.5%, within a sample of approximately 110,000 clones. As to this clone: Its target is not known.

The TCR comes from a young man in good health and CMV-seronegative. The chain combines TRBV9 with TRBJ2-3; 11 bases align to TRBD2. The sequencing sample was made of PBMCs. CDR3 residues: CASSVKDAVASGGTDTQYF. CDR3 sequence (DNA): TGTGCCAGCAGCGTAAAAGATGCGGTAGCTAGCGGGGGGACAGATACGCAGTATTTT.